The subject of this entry is one T cell receptor (beta chain). Antigen: not known. These data come from a study of cytotoxic CD8 clonotypes in ibrutinib-treated CLL. Across the whole study: Outcomes included around 25 partial and 2 complete responses; after median roughly 69 months, approximately 14 stayed remitted and approximately 12 progressed. Sequencing produced an average of approximately 230,000 productive templates and approximately 100,000 productive rearrangements per sample.

Points from the study as a whole: Higher circulating CD8+ T-cell counts strongly accompanied higher baseline clonality, above age-matched healthy donors.

TCR beta libraries used roughly 2.2 micrograms of genomic DNA from cryopreserved PBMCs. Germline lookup yields CDR1 SNHLY and CDR2 FYNNEI. The CDR3 extends over 15 amino acids. Trimming removed 8 bases from V and 2 bases from J, with 18 bases in between. The repertoire was sequenced with immunoSEQ multiplex PCR; TCRdb's copy has only in-frame clones and lacks some. The sample includes over 95,000 clones, about 50% seen only once; the top ten take around 37%. The chain has TRBV2 and TRBJ2-5; D tentatively fits TRBD1 or TRBD2 (5 bases each). Sequenced here: PBMCs, sampled after 24 months of ibrutinib treatment. The receptor comes from a human donor with chronic lymphocytic leukemia. The CDR3 region has the DNA TGTGCCAGCCGAGCGGTTGGGGGATTTCAAGAGACCCAGTACTTC. This translates into CASRAVGGFQETQYF.